Here is one T cell receptor beta chain with its context. The entry originates in a study of control samples from healthy donors and cancer patients. Assay: immunoSEQ multiplex PCR; the TCRdb copy retains only in-frame clones and omits some. The sample has 100,000 to 150,000 clones, around 90% seen once. This TCR derives from a man aged 50 to 60 in good health. The sequencing sample was made of blood.

The CDR3 protein is CASSLVGAAQETQYF. The CDR3 DNA is TGCGCCAGCAGCTTGGTTGGGGCCGCCCAAGAGACCCAGTACTTC. The V gene is TRBV5-1, the J gene TRBJ2-5, with D perhaps TRBD1 (5 bases). The germline gives CDR1 SGHRS, CDR2 YFSETQ. The germline V and J ends were trimmed by 0 bases and 1 base, with 10 bases remaining between them. This CDR3 is 15 amino acids long. Full variable domain (missing parts from reference TRBV5-1 and TRBJ2-5): KAGVTQTPRYLIKTRGQQVTLSCSPISGHRSVSWYQQTPGQGLQFLFEYFSETQRNKGNFPGRFSGRQFSNSRSEMNVSTLELGDSALYLCASSLVGAAQETQYFGPGTRLLVL.